The 7 T cell receptor beta chains below come from one sample, sequenced in a study of T cells in Graves' hyperthyroidism and ophthalmopathy. TCR beta CDR3 regions were amplified from RNA transcripts. An initial round of RT-PCR targeting the TCR CDR3 relied on the HTBI primer set. MiXCR, run by TCRdb on the multiplex PCR reads, gives a single entry per CDR3 protein. The table lists 800,000 or so distinct CDR3 sequences, about 38% of them singletons. Sample: blood. The receptors originated from a man aged 18 to 29 with Graves' hyperthyroidism.

Points on this clonotype: Possible read error: a much larger clone is one base away. V usage is TRBV19 and J usage is TRBJ1-6; D possibly corresponds to TRBD1 (5 bases). CDR3 length: 15 amino acids. The germline gives CDR1 LNHDA, CDR2 SQIVND (reference sequence). The CDR3, as DNA: TGTGTCAGTCAAGGGGCGGAAATCTATAATTCACCCCTCCACTTT. Encoded protein: CVSQGAEIYNSPLHF.

This clonotype occurred a few times. The V and J genes are TRBV7-2 and TRBJ2-2; 11 bases match TRBD2. The germline V gene has CDR1 SGHTA and CDR2 FQGNSA. The V gene end was trimmed by 5 bases and the J gene end by 4 bases; junction bases not matched to a gene: 6. This CDR3 region has 16 residues. The CDR3 protein is CASSLNSGRATGELFF. The DNA of the CDR3 is TGTGCCAGCAGCCTAAATAGCGGGAGGGCCACCGGGGAGCTGTTTTTT. The full variable domain, its missing parts supplied by reference TRBV7-2 and TRBJ2-2, is GAGVSQSPSNKVTEKGKDVELRCDPISGHTALYWYRQSLGQGLEFLIYFQGNSAPDKSGLPSDRFSAERTGGSVSTLTIQRTQQEDSAVYLCASSLNSGRATGELFFGEGSRLTVL.

This clonotype was found many times. The chain carries TRBV14 and TRBJ1-6; D may be TRBD1 (6 bases). Deletions cut 1 base from V and 8 bases from J, with 15 bases between. Germline V gene lookup returns CDR1 SGHDN and CDR2 FVKESK. This CDR3 comprises 16 residues. The CDR3 DNA sequence: TGTGCCAGCAGCCAAGCTAGGGGGTACGAGTATTCACCCCTCCACTTT. It specifies CASSQARGYEYSPLHF.

This clonotype was found many times. The rearrangement uses TRBV2 and TRBJ2-5, with 8 bases matching TRBD2. The junction had 7 bases not matched to a gene; V was cut back by 9 bases and J by 1 base. This CDR3 has 14 amino acids. Germline V gene data show CDR1 as SNHLY and CDR2 as FYNNEI. CDR3 loop: CASSGVVGQETQYF. The CDR3 DNA follows: TGTGCCAGTAGCGGGGTGGTGGGCCAAGAGACCCAGTACTTC. Full variable domain (missing parts from reference TRBV2 and TRBJ2-5): EPEVTQTPSHQVTQMGQEVILRCVPISNHLYFYWYRQILGQKVEFLVSFYNNEISEKSEIFDDQFSVERPDGSNFTLKIRSTKLEDSAMYFCASSGVVGQETQYFGPGTRLLVL.

The sample holds a few counts of this clonotype. The chain joins TRBV7-6 to TRBJ2-7; the D is unclear. Per germline, CDR1 SGHVS and CDR2 FNYEAQ. Trimming cost V 7 bases and J 0 bases, with 16 bases left between them. The length of the CDR3 is 15 residues. The CDR3 bases are TGTGCCAGCACCGGATCGAACTCGAGCTCCTACGAGCAGTACTTC. It is translated as CASTGSNSSSYEQYF.

The rearrangement links TRBV13 to TRBJ2-3, with D possibly matching TRBD1 (6 bases). V was trimmed by 5 bases and J by 5 bases, leaving 20 bases between them. CDR1 and CDR2 from the germline V gene are PRHDT and FYEKMQ (reference sequence). The CDR3 consists of 16 residues. This CDR3 is CASSQSSTGPQDTQYF. For the CDR3, the DNA is TGTGCCAGCAGCCAGAGCTCGACAGGACCCCAAGATACGCAGTATTTT.

Regarding this clonotype: Compared with germline, one end of the junction differs, possibly owing to a read error. CDR3 sequence (DNA): TGTGCCAGCGGACGCCTGTCTCGTGGAAACACCGTATATTTT. It translates to CASGRLSRGNTVYF. The genes are TRBV19 and TRBJ1-3; D is unclear. This CDR3 has 14 residues. CDR1 LNHDA and CDR2 SQIVND come from the germline V gene (reference sequence).